One sample yielded the 14 T cell receptor beta chains listed below, sequenced in a study of shared clonotypes between healthy human individuals. The data were produced by immunoSEQ multiplex PCR, yet TCRdb's version contains in-frame clones alone and is incomplete. The sample holds under 2,500,000 clones; around 95% are singletons and the top ten take roughly 0.13%. The sample comprised naive CD4+ T cells sorted from blood. The subset is: CD45RA+ positively selected. These receptors were obtained from a man aged 18 to 29 in good health.

The V gene is TRBV30, the J gene TRBJ2-7; TRBD1 matches 11 bases. This CDR3 region has 14 residues. J gave up 1 base and V 7 bases, and 6 bases lay outside the gene matches. The germline V gene encodes CDR1 GTSNPN and CDR2 SVGIG (reference sequence). The CDR3 DNA sequence: TGTGCCTTCTCTCGGGACAGGGGGTCCTACGAGCAGTACTTC. It is translated as CAFSRDRGSYEQYF.

The chain carries TRBV6-5 and TRBJ2-7, with 10 nucleotides matching TRBD1. This CDR3 contains 15 residues. With V trimmed by 5 bases and J by 4 bases, 8 bases remained unmatched. From germline, CDR1 is MNHEY and CDR2 SVGAGI. This chain's CDR3 is CASSVAGQGSYEQYF. The CDR3 DNA is TGTGCCAGCAGTGTTGCGGGACAGGGGTCGTACGAGCAGTACTTC.

The V and J genes are TRBV5-8 and TRBJ1-5, with D perhaps TRBD1 (5 bases). Germline lookup yields CDR1 SGHTS and CDR2 YDEGEE. The CDR3 has 16 residues. V was cut by 1 base and J by 3 bases, with 14 bases left in between. The CDR3 here is CASSLFAGRDNQPQHF. In nucleotides, the CDR3 is TGTGCCAGCAGCTTGTTTGCCGGCAGGGACAATCAGCCCCAGCATTTT.

The CDR3 DNA reads TGTGCCAGCAGTGTACAGGGCCCCTCTGGAAACACCATATATTTT. The encoded protein is CASSVQGPSGNTIYF. The chain combines TRBV6-1 with TRBJ1-3; weak D call: TRBD1 (6 bases). This CDR3 region has 15 residues. Trimming stripped 4 bases from V and 0 bases from J, with 10 bases between. From germline, CDR1 is MNHNS and CDR2 SASEGT.

The chain couples TRBV30 to TRBJ1-2, with 11 nucleotides matching TRBD1. CDR1 and CDR2 (germline): GTSNPN, SVGIG (reference sequence). V lost 2 bases, J lost 7 bases, and 6 bases stayed unmatched. The CDR3 is made up of 14 amino acids. The CDR3 here is CAWSFGQGAIGYTF. Here the CDR3 DNA reads TGTGCCTGGAGTTTTGGACAGGGGGCAATTGGCTACACCTTC.

J is TRBJ2-2 and V is TRBV9, with D possibly TRBD1 on 5 matching bases. The CDR3 loop spans 14 amino acids. The germline V gene has CDR1 SGDLS and CDR2 YYNGEE. V lost 0 bases, J lost 5 bases, and 8 bases lay in between. CDR3 in DNA: TGTGCCAGCAGCGTAGTCCAGGGAACCGGGGAGCTGTTTTTT. This codes for CASSVVQGTGELFF.

This clone was counted once. The chain recombines TRBV4-3 with TRBJ1-1; no firm D call. Germline lookup yields CDR1 LGHNA and CDR2 YSLEER. The CDR3 length is 14 residues. V shed 0 bases and J shed 8 bases, with 13 bases lying between them. The CDR3: CASSQEVLSGEAFF. In DNA form, the CDR3 reads TGCGCCAGCAGCCAAGAAGTACTTAGTGGGGAAGCTTTCTTT.

This clone was seen once. This chain's CDR3 is CAWRTAGAGDTQYF. DNA for the CDR3: TGTGCCTGGAGGACGGCGGGGGCTGGAGATACGCAGTATTTT. The rearrangement links TRBV30 to TRBJ2-3; D possibly corresponds to TRBD2 (7 bases). The ends were cut back, 3 bases at V and 5 bases at J, with 15 bases in the middle. The CDR3 is made up of 14 amino acids. CDR1 is GTSNPN, CDR2 SVGIG, per germline (reference sequence).

V is TRBV7-2 and J is TRBJ1-1, with D perhaps matching TRBD1 (5 bases). This CDR3 has 15 residues. Germline CDR1 and CDR2: SGHTA and FQGNSA. The V end was cut by 3 bases, the J end by 0 bases, with 11 bases between. The CDR3 bases are TGTGCCAGCAGCTTTGGGGGGAACATGAACACTGAAGCTTTCTTT. Amino acids: CASSFGGNMNTEAFF.

This rearrangement joins TRBV6-1 to TRBJ2-4; D not certain. Trimming cost V 6 bases and J 0 bases, with 12 bases left between them. This CDR3 comprises 15 residues. The V gene's germline CDR1 is MNHNS and CDR2 SASEGT. The CDR3 is CASRINLEAKNIQYF. As DNA, the CDR3 is TGTGCCAGCAGAATAAACTTAGAAGCCAAAAACATTCAGTACTTC.

The CDR3 DNA sequence: TGTGCCAGTAGTCCTACCGGGACAGGGGAAGAGACCCAGTACTTC. It encodes CASSPTGTGEETQYF. The chain joins TRBV19 to TRBJ2-5; TRBD1 matches at 10 bases. V was pared by 5 bases and J by 3 bases, with 6 bases of the junction left unmatched. Germline values: CDR1 LNHDA, CDR2 SQIVND (reference sequence). This CDR3 spans 15 amino acids.

J is TRBJ2-1 and V is TRBV5-6; D is unclear. The germline V gene has CDR1 SGHDT and CDR2 YYEEEE. The CDR3 covers 14 residues. V was cut by 4 bases and J by 5 bases, with 13 bases left in between. CDR3 sequence: CASSPWWFDNEQFF. The CDR3 DNA sequence: TGTGCCAGCAGCCCCTGGTGGTTCGACAATGAGCAGTTCTTC. Based on the CDR3 plus reference TRBV5-6 and TRBJ2-1, the full variable domain is DAGVTQSPTHLIKTRGQQVTLRCSPKSGHDTVSWYQQALGQGPQFIFQYYEEEERQRGNFPDRFSGHQFPNYSSELNVNALLLGDSALYLCASSPWWFDNEQFFGPGTRLTVL.

V gene TRBV5-1 combines with J gene TRBJ2-3; 14 bases align to TRBD2. V lost 0 bases, J lost 6 bases, and 6 bases stayed unmatched. CDR1 and CDR2 (germline): SGHRS, YFSETQ. This CDR3 is 17 amino acids long. CDR3 amino acids: CASSLAGLAGGWDTQYF. The CDR3 DNA is TGCGCCAGCAGCTTGGCCGGACTAGCGGGAGGTTGGGATACGCAGTATTTT.

This chain uses TRBV2 with TRBJ2-1; D is possibly TRBD1 (5 bases). The length of the CDR3 is 13 residues. Germline V lookup: CDR1 SNHLY, CDR2 FYNNEI. V dropped 1 base and J dropped 9 bases, with 10 bases sitting between them. In DNA form, the CDR3 reads TGTGCCAGCAGTGAAGAGGGGATCGGTGAGCAGTTCTTC. The encoded protein is CASSEEGIGEQFF.